A single TCR beta chain is shown here with its context. The target of this receptor is not known. No base quality values were provided; no much bigger clone lies one nucleotide off. This record belongs to a study of blood T cell repertoires in COVID-19 (TCRdb year 2020). Context from the whole study: Samples from collaborators originated in the United States, Italy and Spain and spanned both the acute and convalescent phases of COVID-19. The material from the prospective study consisted of cDNA or gDNA derived from T cells, B-cell-depleted T cells, or PBMCs. Deeply sampled blood TCRbeta repertoires from subjects exposed to, actively infected with, or recovered from COVID-19 were included in the dataset. The repertoires were released in a freely available public database meant as a resource for research on the immune response to SARS-CoV-2. The samples were drawn from the first 160 participants of the ongoing ImmuneRACE study and from 1,254 subjects provided by 6 global collaborators. Sample metadata almost always included a de-identified subject ID, COVID-19 status, age in years and sex. Where available, HLA class I and class II types were taken from metadata supplied by the sample provider and were not determined by assay-based typing. What the study reported, not specific to this receptor: The quantity of clinical and demographic metadata differed by source and by participant and was supplied without curation.

V and J lose 2 bases and 1 base, and a span of 11 bases separates them. There are 15 amino acids in the CDR3, from cysteine to phenylalanine inclusive. This entry keeps only the CDR3 DNA: 45 bases, framed from base 1. The CDR1 and CDR2 encoded by the germline V gene (reference sequence) are MNHEY and SMNVEV. In the prospective study, participants were 18 to 89 years old, resided in approximately 22 geographic areas of the United States, and were enrolled through a virtual design. To assign participants to cohorts, the prospective study relied on clinical history that participants themselves reported in a screening survey and a study questionnaire. In the prospective study, mobile phlebotomists collected whole blood, serum and a nasopharyngeal or oropharyngeal swab from each participant. Participants in the prospective study had the option to provide additional blood draws and questionnaires over a roughly two-month period. Blood samples from the prospective study were shipped frozen or at room temperature prior to DNA extraction.

TCRbeta CDR3 regions were amplified from genomic DNA by means of the immunoSEQ Assay, a bias-controlled multiplex PCR. The paper's processing steps were these. Within the assay, amplification of reference gene primers was used to estimate how many nucleated cells each sample contained. Sequence reads were collapsed and filtered to measure the absolute abundance of every unique TCRbeta CDR3 rearrangement. For each sample, productive Simpson clonality was calculated as the square root of Simpson's diversity index across productive rearrangements. The immuneACCESS repertoire file appears here via TCRdb, limited to in-frame rearrangements. These files lack a portion of the clones; in checked studies, under half of the deficit traces to unresolved V genes, and the cause of the others is not known. The V and J calls and clone size come from that table; D and trimming were worked out from the DNA. The sample yields fewer than 250,000 clones; 65% to 90% were counted once. Clones ranked in the top ten supply 3.5% to 4% of the sample.

The source material was PBMCs or T cells enriched from blood (not recorded which). The TCR comes from a woman aged 40 to 50 with acute COVID-19. This chain is built from TRBV27 and TRBJ1-1; tentative D gene TRBD1, with 6 bases matching. The CDR3 amino acid sequence is: CASSLSPGANTEAFF. The base sequence is TGTGCCAGCAGTTTAAGCCCAGGGGCGAACACTGAAGCTTTCTTT.